This entry lists 27 T cell receptor beta chains sequenced from one sample in a study of blood T cell repertoires in COVID-19 (TCRdb year 2020). Library creation used the immunoSEQ multiplex PCR assay. This immuneACCESS table, as held by TCRdb, lists in-frame sequences with V and J called but not all clones. Of the missing ones, under half trace to an unresolved V gene in checked studies; the others have no known cause. The sample table lists about 170,000 clones, 80% to 85% of them with a count of one. Clones ranked in the top ten supply around 9.9% of the sample. Sequencing was done on a sample of peripheral blood. Receptors were obtained from a man aged 70-80 years with active or convalescent COVID-19.

The rearrangement uses TRBV9 and TRBJ2-7, with unresolved D. This CDR3 is 14 amino acids long. The V end was cut by 4 bases, the J end by 0 bases, with 11 bases between. Per germline, CDR1 SGDLS and CDR2 YYNGEE. The CDR3 coding sequence is TGTGCCAGCAGCCCTCAGGCCGGCTCCTACGAGCAGTACTTC. Translating gives CASSPQAGSYEQYF. Using reference TRBV9 and TRBJ2-7 for the parts outside the CDR3, the full variable domain is DSGVTQTPKHLITATGQRVTLRCSPRSGDLSVYWYQQSLDQGLQFLIQYYNGEERAKGNILERFSAQQFPDLHSELNLSSLELGDSALYFCASSPQAGSYEQYFGPGTRLTVT.

V is TRBV29-1 and J is TRBJ2-4; D perhaps matches TRBD2 (6 bases). Germline V gene data show CDR1 as SQVTM and CDR2 as ANQGSEA. This CDR3 contains 13 residues. V was shortened by 1 base and J by 8 bases, with 12 bases between the two germline ends. CDR3 nucleotide sequence: TGCAGCGTTGAAGGGCCGGCGGGACACATTCAGTACTTC. It is translated as CSVEGPAGHIQYF.

The chain employs TRBV19 and TRBJ2-3, with TRBD2 matching 9 bases. CDR1 and CDR2 (germline): LNHDA, SQIVND (reference sequence). The CDR3 consists of 17 residues. V gave up 6 bases and J gave up 6 bases; unmatched junction bases: 16. The CDR3 region has the DNA TGTGCCAGTAGGCCTCTAGGCGGGGGGGCGTCTTATGATACGCAGTATTTT. This codes for CASRPLGGGASYDTQYF.

This rearrangement joins TRBV7-8 to TRBJ1-1; tentatively, D is TRBD1 (6 bases). This CDR3 spans 14 amino acids. CDR1 and CDR2 (germline): SGHVS, FQNEAQ. V was cut by 5 bases and J by 3 bases, with 13 bases left in between. CDR3 DNA: TGTGCCAGCAGCACCTTTCAGGGGTACACTGAAGCTTTCTTT. Encoded protein: CASSTFQGYTEAFF.

This rearrangement joins TRBV27 to TRBJ2-3; TRBD2 aligns across 12 bases. The CDR3 extends over 18 amino acids. J gave up 1 base and V 3 bases, and 8 bases lay outside the gene matches. Germline lookup yields CDR1 MNHEY and CDR2 SMNVEV (reference sequence). CDR3 loop: CASSFSASGRAGTDTQYF. CDR3 DNA: TGTGCCAGCAGTTTCAGTGCTAGCGGGAGGGCAGGCACAGATACGCAGTATTTT.

This chain joins TRBV18 and TRBJ1-3; a possible D gene is TRBD1 (5 bases). CDR1 and CDR2 (germline): KGHSH, LQKENI. Trimming cost V 6 bases and J 0 bases, with 15 bases left between them. The CDR3 has 16 residues. CDR3 sequence: CASSRGSTDSGNTIYF. The CDR3 bases are TGTGCCAGCTCCCGGGGGTCTACGGACTCTGGAAACACCATATATTTT. The full variable domain, completed using reference TRBV18 and TRBJ1-3, is NAGVMQNPRHLVRRRGQEARLRCSPMKGHSHVYWYRQLPEEGLKFMVYLQKENIIDESGMPKERFSAEFPKEGPSILRIQQVVRGDSAAYFCASSRGSTDSGNTIYFGEGSWLTVV.

This clone was picked up a small number of times. The chain carries TRBV20-1 and TRBJ1-1; no firm D call. Per germline, CDR1 DFQATT and CDR2 SNEGSKA (reference sequence). The length of the CDR3 is 11 residues. V was cut by 3 bases and J by 4 bases, with 6 bases left in between. DNA for the CDR3: TGCAGTGCTAGTGAGAGCACTGAAGCTTTCTTT. This gives the protein CSASESTEAFF.

Points on this clone: The sample carries other DNA sequences with the same CDR3. The rearrangement uses TRBV5-1 and TRBJ2-5, with 8 bases lining up with TRBD1. V was clipped by 2 bases and J by 5 bases; unmatched bases: 2. Germline assignment: CDR1 SGHRS and CDR2 YFSETQ. The CDR3 covers 13 residues. CDR3 residues: CASSFGQGETQYF. The DNA of the CDR3 is TGCGCCAGCAGCTTCGGACAGGGCGAGACCCAGTACTTC.

In its sample, this clone was seen once. The chain recombines TRBV4-3 with TRBJ2-6, with 8 bases aligning to TRBD2. V was pared by 0 bases and J by 0 bases, with 10 bases of the junction left unmatched. The CDR3 is made up of 20 amino acids. The germline CDR1 and CDR2 sequences are LGHNA and YSLEER. In nucleotides, the CDR3 is TGCGCCAGCAGCCAAGATATAATCCTAGCGGGTAACTCTGGGGCCAACGTCCTGACTTTC. As protein: CASSQDIILAGNSGANVLTF.

The chain employs TRBV7-6 and TRBJ1-6, with D possibly matching TRBD1 (5 bases). Trimming left V 0 bases short and J 9 bases short, with 15 bases between. CDR1 SGHVS and CDR2 FNYEAQ come from the germline V gene. The CDR3 loop spans 16 amino acids. As DNA, the CDR3 is TGTGCCAGCAGCTTAGCTCCCGGACAAGTGGGTTCACCCCTCCACTTT. Translated, it gives CASSLAPGQVGSPLHF. Filled out from reference TRBV7-6 and TRBJ1-6, the complete variable domain reads GAGVSQSPRYKVTKRGQDVALRCDPISGHVSLYWYRQALGQGPEFLTYFNYEAQQDKSGLPNDRFSAERPEGSISTLTIQRTEQRDSAMYRCASSLAPGQVGSPLHFGNGTRLTVT.

This clone has a handful of counts. The chain has TRBV28 and TRBJ1-2; D perhaps matches TRBD1 (5 bases). The ends were cut back, 7 bases at V and 3 bases at J, with 9 bases in the middle. There are 12 residues in the CDR3. Germline V lookup: CDR1 MDHEN, CDR2 SYDVKM. CDR3: CASTDRYYGYTF. The CDR3, as DNA: TGTGCCAGCACCGACAGATACTATGGCTACACCTTC.

As to this clone: This specimen includes other DNA sequences encoding the same CDR3. The rearrangement uses TRBV9 and TRBJ2-2; D perhaps matches TRBD1 (5 bases). Germline CDR1 SGDLS, CDR2 YYNGEE. The CDR3 loop spans 14 amino acids. Trimming shortened V by 4 bases and J by 3 bases, and 10 bases separated the two germline ends. CDR3 coding DNA: TGTGCCAGCAGCAGCAGGGTTTACACCGGGGAGCTGTTTTTT. This sequence encodes CASSSRVYTGELFF.

The V and J genes are TRBV29-1 and TRBJ1-2; 9 positions agree with TRBD1. This CDR3 comprises 12 residues. The germline gives CDR1 SQVTM, CDR2 ANQGSEA. The junction had 7 bases not matched to a gene; V was cut back by 6 bases and J by 8 bases. Here the CDR3 reads CSVSGQGKGYTF. The CDR3 DNA is TGCAGCGTCTCGGGACAGGGAAAAGGCTACACCTTC.

The count of this clone is one. V gene TRBV3-1 (or the pseudogene TRBV3-2) combines with J gene TRBJ2-4, with D perhaps matching TRBD1 (6 bases). V was pared by 3 bases and J by 6 bases, with 6 bases between. This CDR3 is 12 amino acids long. CDR1 and CDR2 from the germline V gene are LGHDT and YNNKEL (reference sequence). The CDR3 region is CASSQDRNIQYF. CDR3 sequence (DNA): TGTGCCAGCAGCCAGGACAGAAACATTCAGTACTTC.

The V call is TRBV29-1, the J call TRBJ2-1, with a possible D match to TRBD1 (8 bases). Looked up from germline, CDR1 is SQVTM and CDR2 is ANQGSEA. V was shortened by 0 bases and J by 5 bases, with 26 bases between the two germline ends. The CDR3 extends over 19 amino acids. CDR3 DNA: TGCAGCGTTGAAGATAAGGGACAGGTCCTAGCCGGGGGGAACAATGAGCAGTTCTTC. The encoded protein is CSVEDKGQVLAGGNNEQFF.

This sequence joins TRBV14 and TRBJ1-6; no clear D. V lost 2 bases and J lost 5, with 7 bases in between. Germline V lookup: CDR1 SGHDN, CDR2 FVKESK. The CDR3 length is 14 residues. The CDR3 nucleotides read TGTGCCAGCAGCCAAAACATCCATAATTCACCCCTCCACTTT. The encoded protein is CASSQNIHNSPLHF.

Only one count was recorded for this clone. The chain has TRBV30 and TRBJ1-2; D is unresolved. This CDR3 has 12 residues. With 5 bases removed from V and 5 bases from J, the gap between germline ends came to 12 bases. From germline, CDR1 is GTSNPN and CDR2 SVGIG (reference sequence). The CDR3, as DNA: TGTGCCTGGGTCGGGAGTGCTTATGGCTACACCTTC. Its protein is CAWVGSAYGYTF.

The J gene is TRBJ2-1, the V gene TRBV18; the D gene is possibly TRBD2 (6 bases). Trimming pared 1 base from V and 3 bases from J, leaving 10 bases between. Germline V CDR1 and CDR2: KGHSH, LQKENI. The CDR3 covers 15 residues. In nucleotides, the CDR3 is TGTGCCAGCTCACCACAGCCTAGCGACTACAATGAGCAGTTCTTC. This gives the protein CASSPQPSDYNEQFF. The whole variable domain, filled in from reference TRBV18 and TRBJ2-1, reads NAGVMQNPRHLVRRRGQEARLRCSPMKGHSHVYWYRQLPEEGLKFMVYLQKENIIDESGMPKERFSAEFPKEGPSILRIQQVVRGDSAAYFCASSPQPSDYNEQFFGPGTRLTVL.

The V and J genes are TRBV18 and TRBJ2-7; 9 nucleotides agree with TRBD2. Germline V gene data show CDR1 as KGHSH and CDR2 as LQKENI. V lost 2 bases and J lost 0; bases outside the gene matches: 2. This CDR3 is 15 amino acids long. DNA of the CDR3: TGTGCCAGCTCACCAGTTAGCGGGAGCTCCTACGAGCAGTACTTC. Protein product: CASSPVSGSSYEQYF. The entire variable domain, with the rest obtained from reference TRBV18 and TRBJ2-7, is as follows: NAGVMQNPRHLVRRRGQEARLRCSPMKGHSHVYWYRQLPEEGLKFMVYLQKENIIDESGMPKERFSAEFPKEGPSILRIQQVVRGDSAAYFCASSPVSGSSYEQYFGPGTRLTVT.

The chain links TRBV29-1 to TRBJ2-3; 8 bases match TRBD2. Germline CDR1 SQVTM, CDR2 ANQGSEA. The CDR3 contains 15 residues. The V gene end was trimmed by 4 bases and the J gene end by 3 bases; junction bases not matched to a gene: 9. The CDR3 bases are TGCAGCGTTGTCTCCTTGCCTAGCGGGACAGATACGCAGTATTTT. It codes for CSVVSLPSGTDTQYF.

In regard to this clone: At one boundary the junction diverges from the germline segment, which might be a read error. The chain is built from TRBV2 and TRBJ2-5; D is ambiguous. Germline CDR1 is SNHLY and CDR2 is FYNNEI. The length of the CDR3 is 13 residues. The CDR3 reads CASSGLNQETQYF. The DNA for the CDR3 is TGTGCCAGCAGTGGGCTGAACCAGGAGACCCAGTACTTC.

The chain has TRBV24-1 and TRBJ1-5; no clear D gene. CDR1 KGHDR and CDR2 SFDVKD come from the germline V gene. The CDR3 has 15 amino acids. V was cut by 3 bases and J by 8 bases, with 16 bases left in between. The CDR3 nucleotides read TGTGCCACCAGTGATGACCGGGCCTCCGGGGAGCCCCAGCATTTT. As protein: CATSDDRASGEPQHF.

The table lists this clone with a few counts. V usage is TRBV7-9 and J usage is TRBJ2-7, with D possibly matching TRBD1 (7 bases). The CDR3 length is 16 residues. Germline-derived CDR1 and CDR2 are SEHNR and FQNEAQ (reference sequence). V shed 3 bases and J shed 2 bases, with 17 bases lying between them. CDR3 nucleotides: TGTGCCAGCAGCTTCCCCTCAGGGGGGCCCACCTACGAGCAGTACTTC. Translation: CASSFPSGGPTYEQYF.

The J gene is TRBJ2-3, the V gene TRBV18, with D possibly being TRBD1 (5 bases). The germline V gene encodes CDR1 KGHSH and CDR2 LQKENI. Trimming removed 3 bases at V and 0 bases at J, with 10 bases between. The CDR3 spans 15 residues. DNA of the CDR3: TGTGCCAGCTCACCGAGGACATCTAGCACAGATACGCAGTATTTT. It is translated as CASSPRTSSTDTQYF.

V gene TRBV4-3 combines with J gene TRBJ2-3; 12 bases match TRBD2. The CDR3 is 20 residues long. The V gene's germline CDR1 is LGHNA and CDR2 YSLEER. V lost 1 base, J lost 2 bases, and 13 bases stayed unmatched. The CDR3 loop reads CASSQVWLAGGSGITDTQYF. DNA for the CDR3: TGCGCCAGCAGCCAAGTATGGCTAGCGGGAGGGTCCGGGATCACAGATACGCAGTATTTT.

A few counts support this clone. V and J are TRBV9 and TRBJ2-5; a weak D match, TRBD1 (5 bases). The CDR3 totals 13 residues. Germline lookup yields CDR1 SGDLS and CDR2 YYNGEE. Trimming stripped 6 bases from V and 2 bases from J, with 11 bases between. The CDR3 sequence: CASTGSTQETQYF. CDR3 coding DNA: TGTGCCAGCACAGGGTCTACTCAAGAGACCCAGTACTTC.

This rearrangement joins TRBV7-6 to TRBJ2-5; 9 bases align to TRBD2. CDR3 length equals 14 residues. V gave up 5 bases and J gave up 4 bases; unmatched junction bases: 5. Germline loops: CDR1 SGHVS, CDR2 FNYEAQ. The CDR3 nucleotides read TGTGCCAGCAGCCGCGGGGGGGCGGGAGAGACCCAGTACTTC. It encodes CASSRGGAGETQYF.